This TCR beta chain derives from a study of neurological immune-mediated disorders. Trimming took 6 bases from V and 2 from J, leaving 10 bases between them. The CDR3 extends over 13 amino acids. CDR1 and CDR2 (germline): MNHEY, SVGAGI. This clonotype was detected ten times or more. What it recognizes is unknown. Overall study results and limits: The most TCR clonal expansion was seen in HTLV-1-associated myelopathy, and the least was seen in multiple sclerosis, which fell below healthy controls. The expanded clones of different subjects shared no CDR3 amino acid sequences (suggesting private repertoires in all groups).

Healthy controls were blood bank volunteers in Maryland, USA. With 10-nucleotide random UMIs included, cDNA was synthesized by 5'RACE. TCRdb reprocessed the 5' RACE reads with MiXCR, giving one entry per CDR3 protein. The sample holds fewer than 90,000 distinct CDR3 sequences, 10% seen once. V is TRBV6-5 and J is TRBJ1-1, with D unresolved. The sequencing sample was made of PBMCs. This clonotype was sampled from a man aged 35 to 55 in good health. The CDR3 protein is CASRRAKNTEAFF. The DNA for the CDR3 is TGTGCCAGCAGACGGGCCAAAAACACTGAAGCTTTCTTT.